This T cell receptor (beta chain) was sequenced for a study of shared clonotypes between healthy human individuals (dated by TCRdb to 2020 to 2021). About the investigation overall: A couple of women and a few men aged 18 to 49 years were included in the cohort. Per donor, three plates each were used for CD4 naive and CD4 memory, two for CD8 naive, and one for CD8 memory. Blood TCR repertoires of a handful of healthy adults were deeply sequenced to estimate repertoire size and the extent of clonotype sharing between individuals. To increase sequencing depth and limit assay-specific biases, TCR repertoire library preparation and sequencing were carried out by different laboratories using diverse techniques. Each donor's leukapheresis produced roughly between roughly 0.85 and 9.5 billion PBMCs.

Comment on this clone: Its antigen has not been determined. Per-base quality was not reported, and no clone a single base away is much larger than it.

Using the deep immunoSEQ assay, multiplex PCR amplified TCR CDR3 regions from genomic DNA. Extracted genomic DNA from each cell subset was spread evenly across all wells of several immunoSEQ 96-well plates, with each plate serving as a replicate. For sorted subsets, each replicate PCR was loaded with 200 to 250 ng genomic DNA, equivalent to 30,000 to 35,000 T cell genomes. Purified libraries were quantified with a Qubit 3.0 fluorometer, sized on a Bioanalyzer 2100, and re-quantified with the KAPA Library Quantification kit. Every immunoSEQ 96-well plate was sequenced on a dedicated single-read 150-cycle Illumina NextSeq 550 flow cell. The authors' analysis ran thus. Because the immunoSEQ output included only junctional sequences and no quality scores, the filtering could not be the same as the filtering used for full-length reads. Sequences were annotated with PyIR, a Python wrapper for IgBLAST v1.9, using IMGT germline references to assign V/J genes and CDR3. Any read was removed if the V/J assignment was weak (E-value above 1e-6), the CDR3 was missing, or the read contained stop codons, out-of-frame junctions, or ambiguous translated residues. A V3J clonotype was defined by an identical inferred V gene, J gene, and CDR3 amino acid sequence. To compute the percentage overlap between repertoires, the number of shared unique clonotypes was divided by the size of the smaller repertoire. Three approaches were used to assess repertoire richness: RTK rarefaction, the Chao1 estimator, and Recon v2.1 estimates of unobserved clonotypes. OLGA was used to compute generation probabilities for all TCRbeta clonotypes that the gDNA method yielded from a few donors. TCRdb limited this immuneACCESS table to in-frame rearrangements with V and J called. A share of clones is missing; checked studies link under half to unresolved V genes, and the rest is unexplained. The V and J calls and clone size come from that table; D and trimming were worked out from the DNA. This sample comprises about 2.3 million clones, over 90% of them detected only once. The top ten clonotypes cover under 0.45% of the sample.

What the work shows at the level of the full study, not this receptor alone: Sharing across four donors was observed for 4.5% to 6.5% of naive CD4, over 3% of naive CD8, 2% to 2.5% of memory CD4, and less than 0.45% of memory CD8 clonotypes. Sampling was limited to blood, and TCR repertoires in tissue likely differ from TCR repertoires in blood. Compared with non-shared clonotypes, the clonotypes found in all four sorted-subset donors had higher generation probabilities. Naive subsets generally had larger estimated clonotype richness than memory subsets. The small number of donors limited the genetic and exposure-history diversity represented. Rarefaction of sorted-subset datasets indicated incomplete sequencing despite the large sequencing depth. Based on pairwise subsampling, the degree of clonotype sharing among donors was expected to be affected by sequencing depth.

From the cysteine through the phenylalanine, the CDR3 covers 12 amino acids. CDR3 DNA is the only sequence kept; it has 36 bases, read in frame from the first base. The germline V gene encodes CDR1 SQVTM and CDR2 ANQGSEA. Trimming removed 7 bases from V and 7 bases from J, leaving 13 bases between the germline ends. The donors were healthy, HIV-negative adults with no recently reported acute infections or vaccinations. Every donor was a Caucasian adult living in Nashville, Tennessee, USA. CD4+ T cells were enriched by magnetic negative selection; naive cells were then positively selected on CD45RA, and the negative fraction formed the memory subset. Blood was obtained by leukapheresis, after which PBMCs were separated by Ficoll-Histopaque density gradient centrifugation and cryopreserved in liquid nitrogen vapor phase. Analytical flow cytometry was used to check the purity and quantity of each magnetically sorted T cell population. Genomic DNA was isolated from every sorted fraction and measured by UV absorbance on a Nanodrop 2000c.

The sequence links TRBV29-1 to TRBJ1-4; the D region possibly corresponds to TRBD1 (6 bases align). The sample taken for sequencing was naive CD4+ T cells from PBMCs. The cell subset or site label, as the study defines it: CD45RA+ positively selected. This TCR was sampled from a young man in good health. Some clones in this sample may be carry-over from other donors' samples. DNA sequence: TGCAGCGCCCGGACAGATTCTGAAAAACTGTTTTTT. The encoded protein is CSARTDSEKLFF.